The next 28 T cell receptor beta chains were all read from a single sample in a study of T-cell reconstitution after alpha-beta-depleted transplantation in children. As it was prepared, the TCRbeta library received unique molecular identifiers. TCRdb passed the PCR reads through MiXCR, listing each CDR3 protein once. Among under 250,000 distinct CDR3 sequences, about 7% were seen once, and the ten largest hold approximately 6%. The sample consisted of PBMCs, taken before TCRalphabeta/CD19-depleted stem cell transplant. All receptors come from a boy under 10 years old with acute lymphoblastic leukemia, due to receive a stem cell transplant.

This clonotype was counted ten times or more. The rearrangement joins TRBV7-9 to TRBJ2-1; 11 bases agree with TRBD2. The germline CDR1 and CDR2 sequences are SEHNR and FQNEAQ (reference sequence). This CDR3 spans 16 amino acids. The V segment lost 1 base and the J segment 6 bases; nucleotides outside the gene matches: 5. In DNA, the CDR3 is TGTGCCAGCAGCTTAGACCACCTAGCGGGAGGCAATGAGCAGTTCTTC. Protein product: CASSLDHLAGGNEQFF.

This clonotype came up many times. V gene TRBV7-6 combines with J gene TRBJ2-7; no clear D gene. V lost 2 bases and J lost 3, with 8 bases in between. This CDR3 contains 13 residues. CDR1 is SGHVS and CDR2 is FNYEAQ in the germline V gene. CDR3 amino acids: CASSLPQNYEQYF. CDR3 DNA sequence: TGTGCCAGCAGCTTACCCCAGAACTACGAGCAGTACTTC.

Ten or more counts support this clonotype. Here the CDR3 reads CASRTPLGRGGTDTQYF. The CDR3 nucleotides are TGTGCCAGCAGGACTCCCCTAGGGAGAGGGGGCACAGATACGCAGTATTTT. The J gene is TRBJ2-3, the V gene TRBV7-2; D is tentatively TRBD1 or TRBD2 (5 bases each). Between the trimmed V and J ends, which lost 6 bases and 1 base, there was a span of 20 bases. This CDR3 comprises 17 residues. The germline V gene has CDR1 SGHTA and CDR2 FQGNSA.

This clonotype was recorded many times. V is TRBV7-2 and J is TRBJ2-1, with 11 bases that match TRBD2. Trimming cost V 2 bases and J 2 bases; bases outside gene matches: 5. This CDR3 region has 17 residues. The germline V gene has CDR1 SGHTA and CDR2 FQGNSA. CDR3 in amino acids: CASSLWSSGGTYNEQFF. CDR3 in DNA: TGTGCCAGCAGCTTATGGTCTAGCGGGGGGACCTACAATGAGCAGTTCTTC.

The table lists this clonotype with many counts. The rearrangement links TRBV7-9 to TRBJ2-2; D not certain. Germline assignment: CDR1 SEHNR and CDR2 FQNEAQ (reference sequence). The CDR3 sequence is 13 residues long. V lost 5 bases and J 9 bases, leaving 13 bases between the germline ends. CDR3 in amino acids: CASSPGSARELFF. For the CDR3, the DNA is TGTGCCAGCAGCCCTGGATCTGCCCGGGAGCTGTTTTTT.

This clonotype was seen many times. In DNA form, the CDR3 reads TGTGCCACCAGCAGAGATCCCTGGGACAGGGGAGAAATCGGGGAGCTGTTTTTT. Translated, it gives CATSRDPWDRGEIGELFF. The chain combines TRBV15 with TRBJ2-2; 10 bases are a match to TRBD1. V was clipped by 0 bases and J by 7 bases; unmatched bases: 11. Germline CDR1 and CDR2: LNHNV and YYDKDF (reference sequence). The CDR3 totals 18 residues.

This clonotype was seen only a few times. The CDR3 nucleotides read TGCAGTGCTATCGGGACAGTGGGCGAGCAGTACTTC. Amino acid sequence: CSAIGTVGEQYF. The V and J genes are TRBV20-1 and TRBJ2-7; 7 bases agree with TRBD1. V lost 4 bases and J lost 6; bases outside the gene matches: 6. CDR1 and CDR2 from the germline V gene are DFQATT and SNEGSKA (reference sequence). The CDR3 runs 12 residues.

This clonotype was seen at least ten times. The gene calls are TRBV6-5 and TRBJ2-7; D may match TRBD1 or TRBD2 (7 bases each). V lost 6 bases and J lost 3, with 15 bases in between. This CDR3 spans 14 amino acids. The V gene's germline CDR1 is MNHEY and CDR2 SVGAGI. Here the CDR3 reads CASSRQGGGYEQYF. The DNA of the CDR3 is TGTGCCAGCAGCCGACAGGGAGGGGGCTACGAGCAGTACTTC.

The sample holds many counts of this clonotype. This chain connects TRBV7-9 to TRBJ2-1; 7 bases match TRBD2. Germline V CDR1 and CDR2: SEHNR, FQNEAQ (reference sequence). The CDR3 loop spans 14 amino acids. V was pared by 5 bases and J by 8 bases, with 9 bases of the junction left unmatched. This chain's CDR3 is CASSLQERGDEQFF. CDR3 nucleotides: TGTGCCAGCAGCCTACAGGAGCGGGGCGATGAGCAGTTCTTC.

This clonotype occurred many times. The rearrangement joins TRBV6-5 to TRBJ2-1, with 7 bases fitting TRBD1. Trimming cost V 5 bases and J 4 bases; bases outside gene matches: 5. The CDR3 has 14 residues. The V gene's germline CDR1 is MNHEY and CDR2 SVGAGI. CDR3 sequence reads: CASSRTGPYNEQFF. Written as DNA, the CDR3 is TGTGCCAGCAGTCGGACAGGCCCGTACAATGAGCAGTTCTTC.

This clonotype was detected ten times or more. This rearrangement joins TRBV7-2 to TRBJ2-5; no clear D gene. The CDR3 is 15 amino acids. Between the trimmed V and J ends, which lost 5 bases and 2 bases, there was a span of 15 bases. Germline CDR1 SGHTA, CDR2 FQGNSA. CDR3 DNA: TGTGCCAGCAGCATTGACGGACGAACTCAAGAGACCCAGTACTTC. Translation gives CASSIDGRTQETQYF.

This clonotype appeared many times. This chain links TRBV4-3 with TRBJ2-3, with 7 bases matching TRBD2. The CDR3 length is 15 residues. Germline trimming cut 0 bases from V and 5 bases from J; bases unmatched to any gene: 5. Germline V gene sequence: CDR1 LGHNA, CDR2 YSLEER. CDR3 region: CASSQDGQRGDTQYF. The CDR3, as DNA: TGCGCCAGCAGCCAAGATGGCCAGCGGGGAGATACGCAGTATTTT.

This chain joins TRBV12-3 or TRBV12-4 and TRBJ2-1; D ambiguous. The CDR3 is made up of 16 amino acids. The V gene lost 5 bases and the J gene lost 0 bases, with 14 bases spanning the gap. CDR3 sequence (DNA): TGTGCCAGCAGTCCCCGGCGGATGAGCTCCTACAATGAGCAGTTCTTC. Protein product: CASSPRRMSSYNEQFF.

This clonotype was picked up a small number of times. The chain employs TRBV28 and TRBJ1-5, with a possible D match to TRBD1 (5 bases). Germline CDR1 and CDR2: MDHEN and SYDVKM. The CDR3 runs to 14 residues. V dropped 5 bases and J dropped 7 bases, with 15 bases sitting between them. CDR3 nucleotide sequence: TGTGCCAGCAGTACGATGACAGACAACCAGCCCCAGCATTTT. Protein sequence: CASSTMTDNQPQHF.

This clonotype was counted ten times or more. J is TRBJ2-1 and V is TRBV29-1; 14 nucleotides agree with TRBD2. CDR3 size: 14 residues. The germline gives CDR1 SQVTM, CDR2 ANQGSEA. V lost 5 bases and J lost 9; bases outside the gene matches: 6. The CDR3 loop is CSVMGLAGAFEQFF. The CDR3 coding sequence is TGCAGCGTTATGGGACTAGCGGGAGCGTTTGAGCAGTTCTTC.

This clonotype came up many times. The chain recombines TRBV12-3 or TRBV12-4 with TRBJ2-7; D remains unclear. V lost 5 bases to trimming and J lost 5 bases, with 10 bases between them. The length of the CDR3 is 12 residues. CDR3 DNA: TGTGCCAGCAGTCCTCGGCAGAACGAGCAGTACTTC. Amino acid sequence: CASSPRQNEQYF.

This clonotype was detected many times. CDR3 residues: CASSQVQGRGAEAFF. The CDR3 bases are TGCGCCAGCAGCCAAGTTCAGGGGCGAGGGGCTGAAGCTTTCTTT. V and J are TRBV4-3 and TRBJ1-1, with a tentative D call TRBD1 (6 bases). The CDR3 extends over 15 amino acids. Germline values: CDR1 LGHNA, CDR2 YSLEER. V lost 1 base, J lost 6 bases, and 15 bases lay in between.

This chain connects TRBV6-2 or TRBV6-3 to TRBJ2-3; D is unresolved. V was trimmed by 7 bases and J by 3 bases, leaving 14 bases between them. Germline-derived CDR1 and CDR2 are MNHEY and SVGEGT. CDR3 length: 14 amino acids. CDR3 nucleotide sequence: TGTGCCAGCACTGACCCCTTAAGAACAGATACGCAGTATTTT. Its protein is CASTDPLRTDTQYF.

This clonotype was detected many times. The chain combines TRBV11-2 with TRBJ1-1; no definite D call. The V end was cut by 3 bases, the J end by 1 base, with 9 bases between. The CDR3 has 14 residues. Germline V CDR1 and CDR2: SGHAT, FQNNGV. This CDR3 is CASSFTSTNTEAFF. CDR3 nucleotide sequence: TGTGCCAGCAGCTTTACGTCGACGAACACTGAAGCTTTCTTT.

In its sample, this clonotype was seen many times. The chain joins TRBV28 to TRBJ2-5; 8 bases line up with TRBD1. The CDR3 extends over 15 amino acids. Looked up from germline, CDR1 is MDHEN and CDR2 is SYDVKM. The J segment lost 2 bases and the V segment lost 6 bases, leaving 8 bases of the junction unmatched. CDR3 in DNA: TGTGCCAGCAGCCACCGGGACAGGTCACAAGAGACCCAGTACTTC. Translating gives CASSHRDRSQETQYF.

This clonotype was found many times. The genes are TRBV12-5 and TRBJ2-7; 8 bases fit TRBD1. Germline CDR1 reads LGHNT; CDR2 reads FRNRAP. This CDR3 region has 14 residues. Germline trimming cut 1 base from V and 5 bases from J; bases unmatched to any gene: 4. The CDR3 region has the DNA TGTGCTAGTGGTTTGGGAGGACAGGGCCACGAGCAGTACTTC. Protein product: CASGLGGQGHEQYF.

The chain joins TRBV18 to TRBJ1-5; 7 bases are shared with TRBD1. The V gene's germline CDR1 is KGHSH and CDR2 LQKENI. The CDR3 totals 14 residues. After removal of 3 bases from V and 3 bases from J, the junction contained 2 bases not matched to a gene. CDR3 bases: TGTGCCAGCTCACCGGGACAGAACAATCAGCCCCAGCATTTT. It is translated as CASSPGQNNQPQHF.

This clonotype was observed many times. J is TRBJ1-5 and V is TRBV18; D gene uncertain. The germline CDR1 and CDR2 sequences are KGHSH and LQKENI. This CDR3 has 13 residues. Trimming took off 2 bases at V and 4 bases at J, with 6 bases between the two ends. The CDR3 nucleotides are TGTGCCAGCTCACCAGGTGGGAATCAGCCCCAGCATTTT. Its translation is CASSPGGNQPQHF.

This clonotype was detected ten times or more. The chain combines TRBV10-3 with TRBJ2-5; D perhaps matches TRBD2 (6 bases). Germline V gene lookup returns CDR1 ENHRY and CDR2 SYGVKD. V gave up 5 bases and J gave up 7 bases, with 17 bases separating them. The CDR3 runs to 14 residues. The CDR3 protein is CAISPGENTGTQYF. As DNA, the CDR3 is TGTGCCATCAGTCCGGGAGAGAACACGGGGACCCAGTACTTC.

This clonotype occurred a few times. The chain couples TRBV6-4 to TRBJ2-2, with 10 bases lining up with TRBD2. The CDR3 loop spans 15 amino acids. Germline V CDR1 and CDR2: MRHNA, SNTAGT. Trimming at V came to 3 bases and at J to 6 bases, leaving 4 bases not matched to a gene. The CDR3 region has the DNA TGTGCCAGCAGTGAGGAAGCGGGGGGGCCCGGGGAGCTGTTTTTT. Translated, it gives CASSEEAGGPGELFF.

V gene TRBV20-1 combines with J gene TRBJ1-4; TRBD1 is a possible D gene (5 bases). Germline V CDR1 and CDR2: DFQATT, SNEGSKA (reference sequence). V lost 1 base to trimming and J lost 0 bases, with 6 bases between them. CDR3 length equals 14 residues. CDR3 in DNA: TGCAGTGCTAGAGGGGACGCAACTAATGAAAAACTGTTTTTT. The encoded protein is CSARGDATNEKLFF.

At least ten counts were recorded for this clonotype. The CDR3 spells CASSLAPGARETQYF. CDR3 sequence (DNA): TGTGCCAGCAGCTTAGCCCCCGGGGCGCGGGAGACCCAGTACTTC. The V and J genes are TRBV7-2 and TRBJ2-5, with D tentatively TRBD1 or TRBD2 (5 bases each). This CDR3 spans 15 amino acids. The V end was cut by 0 bases, the J end by 5 bases, with 13 bases between. The V gene's germline CDR1 is SGHTA and CDR2 FQGNSA.

This clonotype was seen many times. The chain employs TRBV20-1 and TRBJ1-5; a weak D match, TRBD1 (5 bases). CDR1 is DFQATT, CDR2 SNEGSKA, per germline (reference sequence). CDR3 length equals 16 residues. The V end was cut by 1 base, the J end by 2 bases, with 15 bases between. The CDR3: CSARGMTEVRNQPQHF. DNA for the CDR3: TGCAGTGCTAGAGGTATGACAGAAGTCCGCAATCAGCCCCAGCATTTT.